Detailed here is one T cell receptor beta chain. This clone was recorded only once. The target of this receptor is not known. Qualities for individual bases were not recorded, and no much larger clone is one base off. This record belongs to a study of T cell responses to AZD1222 COVID-19 vaccine (dated by TCRdb to the early 2020s). With regard to the full study: A total of approximately 230 trial participants underwent TCR sequencing, of whom 207 received two doses of AZD1222 and around 26 received two doses of the MenACWY control vaccine. Trial participants were enrolled by age into 18-55, 56-69 and 70-plus year subgroups, with approximately 150, 28 and 58 TCR-sequenced participants respectively.

The CDR3 regions of human TCRbeta chains were analyzed by immunosequencing. Regarding the original processing steps: Repertoire TCRs were checked for matches against a reference library of SARS-CoV-2-specific TCRs that had been generated using the MIRA antigen-specificity platform. Breadth was defined as the fraction of unique TCRs that were SARS-CoV-2-associated. Depth was defined as the fraction of total T cells that were SARS-CoV-2-associated. Using the MIRA data, each spike-specific TCR was mapped to the spike region that the TCR reacts to and placed in a CD4 or CD8 class. Log10-transformed breadth and depth values were compared by one-way ANOVA with Sidak's multiple comparisons tests. Drawn from immuneACCESS, this table holds only the in-frame rearrangements with V and J called that TCRdb kept. Clones are partly lost; checked studies trace under half to an unresolved V gene and leave the rest unexplained. The DNA gave D and trimming, while V, J and clone size come from that table. The sample table holds 150,000 to 200,000 clones, of which around 92% were seen once. The ten largest account for under 1.2% of the sample.

The time point label on this specimen signifies: about 28 days (+/-7) after the second vaccine dose. AZD1222 recipients whose second dose came at about 4 weeks and those whose second dose came at about 12 weeks were combined into one group, since spike-specific TCR depth and breadth did not differ between the two schedules. Vaccinee samples came from UK trials COV001 and COV002, including a single-blind randomized controlled phase 2/3 trial of AZD1222 (ChAdOx1 nCoV-19) in healthy adults. For TCRbeta chain sequencing, PBMC samples were collected from trial participants at day 0 and at day 28 after the second dose. Study-wide findings and limitations: Reportedly, close to half of the unique spike-specific TCRs recognized epitopes lying outside the regions that are mutated in the B.1.351 and B.1.1.7 variants. In the small 56-69-year group, the increase in depth fell short of significance, most likely because of low power. Conclusions about previously exposed vaccinees were limited because only six AZD1222 recipients were SARS-CoV-2 seropositive at baseline. Because no day 14 peak-response samples were available, repertoires were characterized only after the peak T cell response. Spike-specific TCR breadth and depth rose significantly after two AZD1222 doses compared with day 0 and with MenACWY recipients. The vaccine-associated CD4 TCRs covered the entire spike protein, and the dominant responses fell in regions 160-218 and 743-854. Participants were mostly white British and included more females than males, and it was suggested by the authors that clonal diversity may have been underestimated.

The sequencing used peripheral blood, collected 28 days after the second AZD1222 dose. The sequence derives from an adult who received the AZD1222 COVID-19 vaccine.

The DNA reads as follows: TGTGCCAGTAGTATAGAGGGGCAGGGGTACTCTGGGGCCAACGTCCTGACTTTC. Translation gives CASSIEGQGYSGANVLTF. This sequence uses TRBV19 and TRBJ2-6; perhaps TRBD1 is the D gene, with 6 bases matching. The CDR1 and CDR2 encoded by the germline V gene (reference sequence) are LNHDA and SQIVND. Reading from cysteine to phenylalanine, the CDR3 counts 18 amino acids. This entry keeps only the CDR3 DNA: 54 bases, framed from base 1. V was cut back by 0 bases and J by 0 bases, leaving a gap of 12 bases between them.